Following are 11 T cell receptor beta chains from one sample sequenced in a study of shared clonotypes between healthy human individuals. Clones were read by immunoSEQ multiplex PCR, and TCRdb kept only the in-frame ones, dropping some. The repertoire consists of roughly 2.1 million clones, with under 95% occurring once and the leading ten covering 1.7%. CD45RO-negative CD8 cells positively selected for CCR7 made up the naive population, which excluded terminally differentiated effector memory CD45RA+ cells. Sequencing was done on a sample of naive CD8+ T cells from PBMCs. These receptors were taken from a man younger than 35 in good health. Some clones in this sample may be carry-over from other donors' samples.

This chain links TRBV9 with TRBJ2-5; the D gene could be TRBD1 or TRBD2 (5 bases each). The V end was cut by 4 bases, the J end by 2 bases, with 18 bases between. This CDR3 has 16 residues. The germline gives CDR1 SGDLS, CDR2 YYNGEE. CDR3 nucleotides: TGTGCCAGCAGCCCAAATCCCGGGACGGGACAAGAGACCCAGTACTTC. It is translated as CASSPNPGTGQETQYF.

This sequence joins TRBV4-1 and TRBJ2-1; D is undetermined. The CDR3 runs 17 residues. Germline V CDR1 and CDR2: MGHRA, YSYEKL. V lost 4 bases to trimming and J lost 2 bases, with 18 bases between them. CDR3 DNA sequence: TGCGCCAGCAGCCTCCGAATGCCAGGCGTCACCTACAATGAGCAGTTCTTC. It specifies CASSLRMPGVTYNEQFF.

CDR3 in amino acids: CASSPKWGLYEQYF. The CDR3 bases are TGTGCCAGTAGCCCAAAGTGGGGGCTCTACGAGCAGTACTTC. The rearrangement joins TRBV19 to TRBJ2-7; maybe TRBD1 (6 bases). The CDR3 extends over 14 amino acids. CDR1 and CDR2 (germline): LNHDA, SQIVND (reference sequence). Trimming removed 6 bases at V and 3 bases at J, with 15 bases between.

In its sample, this clone was seen once. The chain joins TRBV19 to TRBJ1-5; D not certain. The CDR3 covers 14 residues. Trimming shortened V by 2 bases and J by 7 bases, and 12 bases separated the two germline ends. CDR1 is LNHDA, CDR2 SQIVND, per germline (reference sequence). The CDR3 sequence is CASSIFGPGQPQHF. CDR3 sequence (DNA): TGTGCCAGTAGTATATTTGGGCCGGGGCAGCCCCAGCATTTT.

This clone appeared a single time. Other DNA sequences in the sample encode the same CDR3. V usage is TRBV9 and J usage is TRBJ2-7, with TRBD1 as a possible D gene (5 bases). Germline-derived CDR1 and CDR2 are SGDLS and YYNGEE. This CDR3 contains 14 residues. The V gene lost 0 bases and the J gene lost 2 bases, with 9 bases spanning the gap. In DNA form, the CDR3 reads TGTGCCAGCAGCGTAGCAGGGCTAGCCTACGAGCAGTACTTC. Protein: CASSVAGLAYEQYF.

This clone was counted once. The rearrangement joins TRBV7-6 to TRBJ2-5; 13 bases map to TRBD2. The germline V gene has CDR1 SGHVS and CDR2 FNYEAQ. The CDR3 contains 16 residues. After removal of 4 bases from V and 5 bases from J, the junction contained 7 bases not matched to a gene. CDR3 in DNA: TGTGCCAGCAGCTCCACTAGCGGGAGGGCCGGGGAGACCCAGTACTTC. Protein: CASSSTSGRAGETQYF.

The gene calls are TRBV4-2 and TRBJ2-1, with TRBD2 matching over 9 bases. This CDR3 is 17 amino acids long. Germline-derived CDR1 and CDR2 are LGHNA and YNFKEQ. J lost 10 bases, V lost 0 bases, and 13 bases had no gene match. CDR3 coding DNA: TGTGCCAGCAGCCAAGATCTTGGATCTAGCGGGATGGGGGAGCAGTTCTTC. It encodes CASSQDLGSSGMGEQFF.

The V and J genes are TRBV4-1 and TRBJ1-2; D gene ambiguous. This CDR3 is 18 amino acids long. CDR1 is MGHRA, CDR2 YSYEKL, per germline. Between the trimmed V and J ends, which lost 4 bases and 8 bases, there was a span of 29 bases. CDR3 sequence: CASSPNWGTTTLRWGYTF. For the CDR3, the DNA is TGCGCCAGCAGCCCTAACTGGGGTACCACCACCCTGAGATGGGGCTACACCTTC.

The rearrangement links TRBV27 to TRBJ2-2; D may be TRBD2 (5 bases). V shed 2 bases and J shed 6 bases, with 13 bases lying between them. The CDR3 is 15 residues long. From germline, CDR1 is MNHEY and CDR2 SMNVEV (reference sequence). CDR3 loop: CASSLTRAGAGELFF. The CDR3 DNA sequence: TGTGCCAGCAGTTTAACTAGAGCCGGGGCCGGGGAGCTGTTTTTT.

CDR3 coding DNA: TGTGCCAGCAGTTTGACAGGGGGCAGGAATGAAGCTTTCTTT. Its translation is CASSLTGGRNEAFF. The chain is built from TRBV6-6 and TRBJ1-1, with 10 bases fitting TRBD1. V dropped 4 bases and J dropped 7; count of bases not matched to a gene: 6. Germline V gene data show CDR1 as MNHNY and CDR2 as SVGAGI (reference sequence). The CDR3 totals 14 residues.

The CDR3 reads CASSSATSGYQETQYF. DNA for the CDR3: TGTGCCAGCAGCTCTGCGACTAGCGGGTACCAAGAGACCCAGTACTTC. The V and J genes are TRBV13 and TRBJ2-5; 10 nucleotides agree with TRBD2. Germline CDR1 and CDR2: PRHDT and FYEKMQ (reference sequence). V dropped 4 bases and J dropped 0; count of bases not matched to a gene: 5. There are 16 residues in the CDR3.